Presented here are 11 T cell receptor beta chains from one specimen sequenced in a study of T cell responses to AZD1222 COVID-19 vaccine. Data came from immunoSEQ multiplex PCR; TCRdb stores just in-frame clones and leaves some out. The data show about 160,000 clones, over 75% seen once. The specimen was peripheral blood, collected 28 days after the second AZD1222 dose. These receptors came from an adult who received the AZD1222 COVID-19 vaccine.

This clone occurred a few times. CDR3 nucleotides: TGCGCCAGCAGCTTAGAGGACAATGGAAACACCATATATTTT. This codes for CASSLEDNGNTIYF. The V and J genes are TRBV5-1 and TRBJ1-3; D possibly corresponds to TRBD1 (5 bases). Germline values: CDR1 SGHRS, CDR2 YFSETQ. CDR3 length: 14 amino acids. V was cut by 2 bases and J by 3 bases, with 9 bases left in between. Variable domain in full (rest from reference TRBV5-1 and TRBJ1-3): KAGVTQTPRYLIKTRGQQVTLSCSPISGHRSVSWYQQTPGQGLQFLFEYFSETQRNKGNFPGRFSGRQFSNSRSEMNVSTLELGDSALYLCASSLEDNGNTIYFGEGSWLTVV.

This chain uses TRBV14 with TRBJ2-3; D perhaps matches TRBD2 (6 bases). This CDR3 contains 13 residues. CDR1 is SGHDN and CDR2 is FVKESK in the germline V gene. The germline V and J ends were trimmed by 3 bases and 8 bases, with 12 bases remaining between them. The CDR3 nucleotides are TGTGCCAGCAGCCACCCCGGGGGTGGTACGCAGTATTTT. Translated, it gives CASSHPGGGTQYF.

This clone was seen more than once but under ten times. The gene calls are TRBV27 and TRBJ1-5, with D possibly matching TRBD1 (6 bases). This CDR3 is 14 amino acids long. Trimming removed 6 bases from V and 1 base from J, with 10 bases in between. Germline V gene lookup returns CDR1 MNHEY and CDR2 SMNVEV (reference sequence). CDR3 sequence: CASSRDRSNQPQHF. In nucleotides, the CDR3 is TGTGCCAGCAGCCGAGACAGGAGCAATCAGCCCCAGCATTTT.

The J gene is TRBJ2-3, the V gene TRBV6-5; 11 positions match TRBD2. The germline gives CDR1 MNHEY, CDR2 SVGAGI. The CDR3 is 15 residues long. J was trimmed by 2 bases and V by 4 bases; bases with no gene match: 2. CDR3 nucleotide sequence: TGTGCCAGCAGTTCTAGCGGGGGGATCACAGATACGCAGTATTTT. Its translation: CASSSSGGITDTQYF.

The count of this clone is one. The chain recombines TRBV2 with TRBJ1-1, with D possibly being TRBD1 (6 bases). V lost 0 bases and J 8 bases, leaving 10 bases between the germline ends. This CDR3 is built from 13 residues. The germline V gene encodes CDR1 SNHLY and CDR2 FYNNEI. The chain's CDR3 is CASSEALGTEAFF. The CDR3 region has the DNA TGTGCCAGCAGTGAAGCGCTAGGGACAGAAGCTTTCTTT. The full variable domain, in which reference TRBV2 and TRBJ1-1 provide the parts outside the CDR3, is EPEVTQTPSHQVTQMGQEVILRCVPISNHLYFYWYRQILGQKVEFLVSFYNNEISEKSEIFDDQFSVERPDGSNFTLKIRSTKLEDSAMYFCASSEALGTEAFFGQGTRLTVV.

The chain has TRBV2 and TRBJ2-1, with D perhaps matching TRBD1 or TRBD2 (5 bases each). V was trimmed by 5 bases and J by 1 base, leaving 12 bases between them. The CDR3 sequence is 15 residues long. Germline CDR1 is SNHLY and CDR2 is FYNNEI. The CDR3 nucleotides are TGTGCCAGCAGTAGGGGAGACGGGTCCTACAATGAGCAGTTCTTC. This gives the protein CASSRGDGSYNEQFF.

The J gene is TRBJ1-3, the V gene TRBV12-3 or TRBV12-4; D unclear. Trimming removed 7 bases at V and 9 bases at J, with 10 bases between. The CDR3 is made up of 11 amino acids. In nucleotides, the CDR3 is TGTGCCAGCACCCCAAAGGGCACCATATATTTT. Encoded protein: CASTPKGTIYF.

V is TRBV13 and J is TRBJ1-2, with 9 nucleotides matching TRBD1. Unmatched junction bases numbered 15, after V lost 0 bases and J lost 7 bases. The germline gives CDR1 PRHDT, CDR2 FYEKMQ (reference sequence). This CDR3 is built from 18 residues. The CDR3 loop reads CASSLGRRDRELQGGYTF. The CDR3 coding sequence is TGTGCCAGCAGCTTAGGCCGCCGGGACAGGGAACTACAGGGTGGCTACACCTTC.

The V gene is TRBV6-5, the J gene TRBJ1-4, with D possibly being TRBD1 (5 bases). Deletions cut 6 bases from V and 2 bases from J, with 13 bases between. The CDR3 covers 15 residues. Germline CDR1 reads MNHEY; CDR2 reads SVGAGI. CDR3 sequence: CASRPGGITNEKLFF. The CDR3 DNA follows: TGTGCCAGCAGGCCCGGGGGGATCACTAATGAAAAACTGTTTTTT.

CDR3 coding DNA: TGTGCCAGCACCCCGCCCGGAGGAGAGACCCAGTACTTC. This gives the protein CASTPPGGETQYF. The V and J genes are TRBV6-5 and TRBJ2-5, with D maybe TRBD2 (5 bases). Trimming took off 7 bases at V and 4 bases at J, with 13 bases between the two ends. The CDR3 has 13 amino acids. From germline, CDR1 is MNHEY and CDR2 SVGAGI.

V gene TRBV12-5 combines with J gene TRBJ1-1; D uncertain. CDR1 LGHNT and CDR2 FRNRAP come from the germline V gene. This CDR3 comprises 11 residues. Trimming took 7 bases from V and 3 from J, leaving 6 bases between them. CDR3 residues: CASAVDTEAFF. As DNA, the CDR3 is TGTGCTAGTGCCGTGGACACTGAAGCTTTCTTT.